Detailed here is one T cell receptor beta chain. This entry is derived from a study of blood T cell repertoires in COVID-19. Study context: COVID-19 samples collected from the United States, Italy and Spain covered acute and convalescent phases. PBMCs, B-cell-depleted T cells, or T cells provided the cDNA or gDNA that made up the material.

Sequenced by immunoSEQ multiplex PCR; TCRdb stores in-frame clones only, minus some. The table has a few hundred thousand clones, 80% to 90% seen once. The germline gives CDR1 MNHNS, CDR2 SASEGT. Trimming removed 9 bases from V and 0 bases from J, with 12 bases in between. The CDR3 contains 13 residues. The specimen was peripheral blood. The sequence came from a woman between 50 and 59 years old with acute or convalescent COVID-19. The chain combines TRBV6-1 with TRBJ2-7; no clear D gene. CDR3: CASRSADSYEQYF. CDR3 nucleotides: TGTGCCAGTCGCTCGGCGGACTCCTACGAGCAGTACTTC.